This T cell receptor beta chain is from a study of cytomegalovirus exposure and HLA in healthy donors. Trimming took 2 bases from V and 0 from J, leaving 10 bases between them. This CDR3 has 15 residues. Per germline, CDR1 SEHNR and CDR2 FQNEAQ (reference sequence). Vbeta (60) and Jbeta (13) primers were used in the PCR. The assay was immunoSEQ multiplex PCR, and TCRdb's table has in-frame clones only and misses some. The repertoire includes about 140,000 clones, about four fifths of them detected once, and around 1% sits in the top ten. Study-wide results and limits: Rare sequences made up most TCRs, while some public TCRs were found in many donors. Association of a missense DCLRE1C variant with TCR beta V- and J-gene trimming was reported in a later analysis. HLA alleles showed associations with 16,951 TCR beta sequences in a later analysis, at a 0.05 false discovery rate.

A remark on this clone: Its target is not known.

This receptor was identified in a male donor in good health and CMV-seronegative. The chain links TRBV7-9 to TRBJ1-1; a weak D match, TRBD1 (6 bases). The sequencing input was PBMCs. CDR3 sequence (DNA): TGTGCCAGCAGCTTAAGTGCAGGGGTGAACACTGAAGCTTTCTTT. Translation: CASSLSAGVNTEAFF.